Shown below are 17 T cell receptor beta chains from a single sample sequenced in a study of CD4+ T cells in melanoma. TCRdb keeps only in-frame clones here, not all; method: immunoSEQ multiplex PCR. The sample comprises fewer than 55,000 clones, 89% of which are singletons, and about 10% rests with the top ten. Input material: peripheral blood. These receptors all come from a human donor with melanoma.

The chain is built from TRBV15 and TRBJ2-7; D is uncertain. The CDR3 sequence is 12 residues long. V gave up 3 bases and J gave up 6 bases, with 9 bases separating them. CDR1 and CDR2 (germline): LNHNV, YYDKDF (reference sequence). The CDR3, as DNA: TGTGCCACCAGCAGCTCCTTGATCGAGCAGTACTTC. This codes for CATSSSLIEQYF.

V gene TRBV6-1 combines with J gene TRBJ1-5; no reliable D call. CDR3 size: 14 residues. The germline gives CDR1 MNHNS, CDR2 SASEGT. The V end lost 5 bases, the J end lost 6 bases, and 14 bases lay between the germline ends. The CDR3 loop is CASSSLPEPQPQHF. The CDR3 DNA follows: TGTGCCAGCAGTTCTCTGCCAGAGCCTCAGCCCCAGCATTTT.

This clone has a single count. The chain uses TRBV7-2 and TRBJ2-3; D is uncertain. V was shortened by 0 bases and J by 4 bases, with 8 bases between the two germline ends. Germline CDR1 and CDR2: SGHTA and FQGNSA. The CDR3 loop spans 14 amino acids. CDR3 residues: CASSLARVSDTQYF. The CDR3 DNA follows: TGTGCCAGCAGCTTAGCCCGGGTTTCAGATACGCAGTATTTT.

V usage is TRBV27 and J usage is TRBJ1-1, with 8 bases aligning to TRBD1. With V trimmed by 5 bases and J by 6 bases, 14 bases remained unmatched. This CDR3 spans 16 amino acids. Germline CDR1 MNHEY, CDR2 SMNVEV (reference sequence). The DNA for the CDR3 is TGTGCCAGCAGTATCAAGACAGGGGCCTCAAGTGCTGAAGCTTTCTTT. Translation: CASSIKTGASSAEAFF.

The table lists this clone with a count of one. The chain has TRBV30 and TRBJ1-5, with D maybe TRBD1 (5 bases). The V end was cut by 3 bases, the J end by 13 bases, with 19 bases between. The CDR3 has 13 amino acids. Germline V gives CDR1 GTSNPN, CDR2 SVGIG (reference sequence). The CDR3 region is CAWSDPLRGPQHF. The CDR3 DNA sequence: TGTGCCTGGAGCGACCCCTTAAGGGGACCTCAGCATTTT.

This chain links TRBV5-1 with TRBJ2-1; D is perhaps TRBD1 (5 bases). V shed 1 base and J shed 0 bases, with 8 bases lying between them. CDR3 length: 15 residues. Germline V gives CDR1 SGHRS, CDR2 YFSETQ. The CDR3 region has the DNA TGCGCCAGCAGCTTGTCCCAGGGCTCCTACAATGAGCAGTTCTTC. Translation gives CASSLSQGSYNEQFF. Filled out from reference TRBV5-1 and TRBJ2-1, the complete variable domain reads KAGVTQTPRYLIKTRGQQVTLSCSPISGHRSVSWYQQTPGQGLQFLFEYFSETQRNKGNFPGRFSGRQFSNSRSEMNVSTLELGDSALYLCASSLSQGSYNEQFFGPGTRLTVL.

The rearrangement uses TRBV4-1 and TRBJ2-5; D gene unclear. Germline V gene sequence: CDR1 MGHRA, CDR2 YSYEKL. The V end lost 5 bases, the J end lost 4 bases, and 20 bases lay between the germline ends. This CDR3 contains 16 residues. CDR3 sequence: CASSSVPGSAGETQYF. In nucleotides, the CDR3 is TGCGCCAGCAGCTCGGTCCCGGGTTCGGCAGGAGAGACCCAGTACTTC.

The rearrangement uses TRBV18 and TRBJ2-7; 12 bases are a match to TRBD1. This CDR3 spans 15 amino acids. Germline V gene data show CDR1 as KGHSH and CDR2 as LQKENI. The J segment lost 4 bases and the V segment lost 0 bases, leaving 1 base of the junction unmatched. The CDR3 nucleotides are TGTGCCAGCTCACCACCGGGACAGGGGGCTTACGAGCAGTACTTC. Its protein product is CASSPPGQGAYEQYF.

The gene calls are TRBV5-1 and TRBJ1-2, with D maybe TRBD1 (6 bases). The germline gives CDR1 SGHRS, CDR2 YFSETQ. CDR3 size: 13 residues. V dropped 6 bases and J dropped 4 bases, with 13 bases sitting between them. The CDR3 sequence: CASTAGASYGYTF. The CDR3 DNA reads as TGCGCCAGCACCGCGGGGGCGAGCTATGGCTACACCTTC.

This chain joins TRBV28 and TRBJ1-6, with D unresolved. The CDR3 has 15 residues. The germline V gene encodes CDR1 MDHEN and CDR2 SYDVKM. The germline V and J ends were trimmed by 6 bases and 7 bases, with 16 bases remaining between them. The CDR3 DNA follows: TGTGCCAGCAGCCGACATCAAGGACCAAATTCACCCCTCCACTTT. As protein: CASSRHQGPNSPLHF. The full variable domain, completed using reference TRBV28 and TRBJ1-6, is DVKVTQSSRYLVKRTGEKVFLECVQDMDHENMFWYRQDPGLGLRLIYFSYDVKMKEKGDIPEGYSVSREKKERFSLILESASTNQTSMYLCASSRHQGPNSPLHFGNGTRLTVT.

The CDR3 here is CAISGRGNIQYF. The DNA of the CDR3 is TGTGCCATCAGCGGAAGGGGAAACATTCAGTACTTC. This rearrangement joins TRBV10-3 to TRBJ2-4, with TRBD1 as a possible D gene (5 bases). CDR1 and CDR2 from the germline V gene are ENHRY and SYGVKD. V dropped 6 bases and J dropped 6 bases, with 9 bases sitting between them. This CDR3 contains 12 residues.

This clone was observed a few times. The chain recombines TRBV4-1 with TRBJ2-2; TRBD2 aligns across 10 bases. Germline-derived CDR1 and CDR2 are MGHRA and YSYEKL. CDR3 length: 15 residues. The ends lost 4 bases at V and 4 bases at J; junction bases unmatched: 3. The CDR3 protein is CASSPSGGGTGELFF. The CDR3 region has the DNA TGCGCCAGCAGCCCTAGCGGGGGAGGCACCGGGGAGCTGTTTTTT.

There are a few counts of this clone. V is TRBV5-4 and J is TRBJ1-4; tentatively, D is TRBD1 (5 bases). CDR3 length: 13 amino acids. V shed 1 base and J shed 7 bases, with 8 bases lying between them. Germline-derived CDR1 and CDR2 are SGHNT and YYREEE (reference sequence). CDR3 amino acids: CASSLRGGEKLFF. In DNA form, the CDR3 reads TGTGCCAGCAGCTTGAGGGGCGGTGAAAAACTGTTTTTT.

The rearrangement links TRBV7-2 to TRBJ1-2; D gene uncertain. Germline V lookup: CDR1 SGHTA, CDR2 FQGNSA. V was cut by 4 bases and J by 8 bases, with 17 bases left in between. The CDR3 is 14 residues long. The CDR3 loop is CASSSVTQVGGYTF. CDR3 DNA sequence: TGTGCCAGCAGCTCCGTGACTCAGGTTGGGGGCTACACCTTC.

V gene TRBV27 combines with J gene TRBJ2-3, with no clear D. V was shortened by 5 bases and J by 4 bases, with 19 bases between the two germline ends. This CDR3 is built from 16 residues. Germline V gene data show CDR1 as MNHEY and CDR2 as SMNVEV (reference sequence). The CDR3 region is CASSRLTISSPDTQYF. The CDR3 DNA follows: TGTGCCAGCAGTAGACTGACCATAAGTTCCCCAGATACGCAGTATTTT.

The DNA of the CDR3 is TGCAGCGTTGGTGGGGACTCATCTACCGGGGAGCTGTTTTTT. Amino acid sequence: CSVGGDSSTGELFF. This chain connects TRBV29-1 to TRBJ2-2; possibly TRBD2 for D (6 bases). In germline, CDR1 is SQVTM, CDR2 ANQGSEA. V was shortened by 4 bases and J by 5 bases, with 14 bases between the two germline ends. The CDR3 loop spans 14 amino acids.

The chain uses TRBV5-1 and TRBJ2-6; maybe TRBD2 (5 bases). The CDR3 consists of 15 residues. Trimming cost V 2 bases and J 2 bases, with 8 bases left between them. Germline-derived CDR1 and CDR2 are SGHRS and YFSETQ. As DNA, the CDR3 is TGCGCCAGCAGCTTACGCGGGCCTGGGGCCAACGTCCTGACTTTC. Translated: CASSLRGPGANVLTF. Drawing the rest from reference TRBV5-1 and TRBJ2-6, the complete variable domain is KAGVTQTPRYLIKTRGQQVTLSCSPISGHRSVSWYQQTPGQGLQFLFEYFSETQRNKGNFPGRFSGRQFSNSRSEMNVSTLELGDSALYLCASSLRGPGANVLTFGAGSRLTVL.